The 11 T cell receptor beta chains below were found in one sample sequenced in a study of Ad26.COV2.S vaccination and SARS-CoV-2 variants. Stated treatment: roughly 20 received Ad26.COV2.S at low or high dose, single or two shots; 5 received placebo; per-sample allocation not given. Sampling was done on day 63 after the first vaccine or placebo injection. Generated by immunoSEQ multiplex PCR, the TCRdb table keeps only in-frame clones and is missing some. The table records 440,000 or so clones, roughly 91% of them present only once. The source was peripheral blood, collected in a trial of Ad26.COV2.S vaccine versus placebo. These receptors came from a person aged 18-60 years who received the Ad26.COV2.S COVID-19 vaccine or a placebo.

V usage is TRBV5-8 and J usage is TRBJ2-1; D uncertain. The CDR3 has 11 amino acids. Trimming cost V 1 base and J 11 bases, with 7 bases left between them. Germline CDR1 SGHTS, CDR2 YDEGEE. Here the CDR3 DNA reads TGTGCCAGCAGCTTGCTCTATAAGCAGTTCTTC. As protein: CASSLLYKQFF.

The chain combines TRBV3-1 (or the pseudogene TRBV3-2) with TRBJ1-2; the match to TRBD1 covers 7 bases. The J segment lost 6 bases and the V segment lost 1 base, leaving 2 bases of the junction unmatched. The CDR3 consists of 13 residues. Germline V gives CDR1 LGHDT, CDR2 YNNKEL (reference sequence). CDR3 nucleotide sequence: TGTGCCAGCAGCCAAGGACAGGGACATGGCTACACCTTC. Translated, it gives CASSQGQGHGYTF.

The chain employs TRBV28 and TRBJ1-4; the D is unclear. CDR3 length: 15 residues. Germline values: CDR1 MDHEN, CDR2 SYDVKM. The CDR3 reads CSSSRRVTTNEKLFF. In DNA form, the CDR3 reads TGTTCTAGCTCCCGTCGGGTCACTACTAATGAAAAACTGTTTTTT.

The chain is built from TRBV19 and TRBJ1-5; possible D gene TRBD1, 6 bases. There are 14 residues in the CDR3. The V end was cut by 6 bases, the J end by 4 bases, with 13 bases between. Germline assignment: CDR1 LNHDA and CDR2 SQIVND (reference sequence). Here the CDR3 reads CASSGRGPNQPQHF. CDR3 bases: TGTGCCAGTAGCGGCCGGGGGCCAAATCAGCCCCAGCATTTT.

The chain is built from TRBV5-6 and TRBJ1-4; D gene unclear. Germline V CDR1 and CDR2: SGHDT, YYEEEE. The CDR3 has 16 amino acids. Trimming cost V 1 base and J 7 bases, with 17 bases left between them. For the CDR3, the DNA is TGTGCCAGCAGCTTGTTTGGGGTCTCTCGGGGTGAAAAACTGTTTTTT. Its translation: CASSLFGVSRGEKLFF.

This chain links TRBV27 with TRBJ2-2, with D unclear. Trimming pared 2 bases from V and 3 bases from J, leaving 7 bases between. CDR1 is MNHEY, CDR2 SMNVEV, per germline (reference sequence). The CDR3 length is 14 residues. CDR3 loop: CASSLSGDTGELFF. CDR3 nucleotides: TGTGCCAGCAGTTTAAGTGGGGACACCGGGGAGCTGTTTTTT.

The V gene is TRBV2, the J gene TRBJ1-2, with D hard to call. CDR1 SNHLY and CDR2 FYNNEI come from the germline V gene. The CDR3 spans 15 residues. V lost 4 bases, J lost 0 bases, and 12 bases lay in between. In DNA, the CDR3 is TGTGCCAGCAGTGGGGGAGTACCCTCTAACTATGGCTACACCTTC. This translates into CASSGGVPSNYGYTF.

The chain has TRBV5-1 and TRBJ1-6; TRBD1 is a possible D gene (6 bases). Trimming took off 4 bases at V and 10 bases at J, with 15 bases between the two ends. This CDR3 comprises 14 residues. Germline V gene data show CDR1 as SGHRS and CDR2 as YFSETQ. CDR3 sequence (DNA): TGCGCCAGCAGCGAAAACAGGGAAAAGTCACCCCTCCACTTT. Its protein product is CASSENREKSPLHF. The full variable domain, completed using reference TRBV5-1 and TRBJ1-6, is KAGVTQTPRYLIKTRGQQVTLSCSPISGHRSVSWYQQTPGQGLQFLFEYFSETQRNKGNFPGRFSGRQFSNSRSEMNVSTLELGDSALYLCASSENREKSPLHFGNGTRLTVT.

As concerns this clone: This CDR3 is also generated by other DNA sequences in the sample. The J gene is TRBJ1-6, the V gene TRBV30; the D is unclear. CDR3 length: 16 residues. Germline CDR1 is GTSNPN and CDR2 is SVGIG (reference sequence). Between the trimmed V and J ends, which lost 1 base and 0 bases, there was a span of 10 bases. In nucleotides, the CDR3 is TGTGCCTGGAGTGGCAGTCCGAGCTCCTATAATTCACCCCTCCACTTT. Translated: CAWSGSPSSYNSPLHF.

J is TRBJ2-2 and V is TRBV5-4, with D perhaps TRBD1 (5 bases). Looked up from germline, CDR1 is SGHNT and CDR2 is YYREEE (reference sequence). Deletions cut 3 bases from V and 0 bases from J, with 9 bases between. The length of the CDR3 is 15 residues. The CDR3 loop reads CASSSTGPNTGELFF. The CDR3, as DNA: TGTGCCAGCAGCTCTACAGGCCCGAACACCGGGGAGCTGTTTTTT.

The rearrangement joins TRBV27 to TRBJ2-3; 7 bases agree with TRBD2. The junction had 6 bases not matched to a gene; V was cut back by 3 bases and J by 3 bases. The CDR3 totals 15 residues. Per the germline V gene, CDR1 is MNHEY and CDR2 is SMNVEV (reference sequence). CDR3 sequence: CASSFWGGGTDTQYF. In DNA form, the CDR3 reads TGTGCCAGCAGTTTTTGGGGGGGTGGAACAGATACGCAGTATTTT.